This T cell receptor beta chain was identified during a study of T cells in Graves' hyperthyroidism and ophthalmopathy. Drawn at first hyperthyroidism diagnosis, the blood sample preceded any ophthalmopathy symptoms. This clonotype has a count of ten or more. Trimming shortened V by 6 bases and J by 6 bases, and 23 bases separated the two germline ends. This CDR3 spans 17 amino acids. Germline CDR1 and CDR2: MDHEN and SYDVKM. RNA transcripts were the template for amplifying TCR beta CDR3 regions. First-round RT-PCR of the TCR CDR3 relied on the HTBI primer set. TCRdb redid the calling of the multiplex PCR reads with MiXCR, one entry per CDR3 protein. Among some 600,000 distinct CDR3 sequences listed, more than 11% were seen once.

This sequence originates from a woman aged 25 to 45 with Graves' hyperthyroidism that later progressed to Graves' ophthalmopathy. This chain joins TRBV28 and TRBJ1-4; D may be TRBD1 (6 bases). The sequenced sample was blood. The CDR3 DNA sequence: TGTGCCAGCAGCTCCTGGGGCGGGGGTGGGGGCGATGAAAAACTGTTTTTT. Translating it yields CASSSWGGGGGDEKLFF.